The rows below give T cell receptor beta chains drawn from one sample of a study of CD8 T cells in ankylosing spondylitis. TCRdb re-analysed the 5' RACE reads in MiXCR, keeping a single row per CDR3 protein. This table holds 30,000 to 45,000 distinct CDR3 sequences, approximately 11% found once. Sequencing used synovial fluid, either unsorted or a sorted T cell fraction (not recorded which). These TCRs come from a male donor with ankylosing spondylitis. Both conserved end residues are part of each CDR3. Fields, in order: D gene, clone size, J gene, V gene, CDR3 protein, CDR3 DNA. D genes are given only for firm matches. Clone size is given for some rows only: seen once, a few or many times, or a class if the clone is expanded.

>TRBD2|few|TRBJ2-7|TRBV19
CASSRSIAGVSSYEQYF
TGTGCCAGTAGTCGATCTATAGCGGGAGTCTCCTCCTACGAGCAGTACTTC
>NA|NA|TRBJ1-2|TRBV3-1
CASSQEGFGGYTF
TGTGCCAGCAGCCAAGAAGGGTTTGGGGGCTACACCTTC
>NA|NA|TRBJ2-7|TRBV21-1
CASGGVVPYEQYF
TGTGCCAGTGGAGGGGTTGTACCCTACGAGCAGTACTTC
>TRBD1|many|TRBJ2-4|TRBV29-1
CSGATGTRDIQYF
TGCAGCGGGGCGACAGGGACCAGGGACATTCAGTACTTC
>NA|many|TRBJ2-4|TRBV12-3/TRBV12-4
CASSQSGGNIQYF
TGTGCCAGCAGCCAAAGTGGTGGGAACATTCAGTACTTC
>TRBD1|many|TRBJ2-7|TRBV6-1
CATYSDRGYEQYF
TGTGCCACCTATTCGGACAGGGGGTACGAGCAGTACTTC
>NA|many|TRBJ2-5|TRBV20-1
CSASPLVQETQYF
TGCAGTGCTAGCCCCCTAGTGCAAGAGACCCAGTACTTC
>NA|few|TRBJ2-2|TRBV5-1
CASSLLLVNTGELFF
TGCGCCAGCAGCTTGTTACTAGTAAACACCGGGGAGCTGTTTTTT
>TRBD1|few|TRBJ2-7|TRBV9
CASSPPDRSSYEQYF
TGTGCCAGCAGCCCCCCGGACAGGAGCTCCTACGAGCAGTACTTC
>NA|NA|TRBJ2-2|TRBV7-2
CASSRDLNTGELFF
TGTGCCAGCAGCAGGGACTTGAACACCGGGGAGCTGTTTTTT
>NA|NA|TRBJ2-1|TRBV12-3/TRBV12-4
CASSFATHNEQFF
TGTGCCAGCAGTTTCGCGACTCACAATGAGCAGTTCTTC
>TRBD1|many|TRBJ2-1|TRBV6-1
CASSENRGTYNEQFF
TGTGCCAGCAGTGAAAACAGGGGGACCTACAATGAGCAGTTCTTC
>NA|few|TRBJ2-5|TRBV3-1
CASSQELRQETQYF
TGTGCCAGCAGCCAAGAACTTCGCCAAGAGACCCAGTACTTC
>NA|NA|TRBJ1-1|TRBV5-1
CASSLGSAGQRKTEAFF
TGCGCCAGCAGCTTGGGATCGGCGGGGCAACGTAAGACTGAAGCTTTCTTT
>NA|NA|TRBJ2-7|TRBV5-4
CASSFDKSYEQYF
TGTGCCAGCAGCTTCGACAAGAGCTACGAGCAGTACTTC
>TRBD2|many|TRBJ2-1|TRBV4-3
CASSPKAGLANEQFF
TGCGCCAGCAGCCCAAAAGCCGGACTAGCAAATGAGCAGTTCTTC
>NA|few|TRBJ2-2|TRBV28
CASRGVSGELFF
TGTGCCAGCAGAGGGGTATCCGGGGAGCTGTTTTTT
>TRBD2|NA|TRBJ2-3|TRBV7-2
CASSPLAGGKADTQYF
TGTGCCAGCAGCCCCCTAGCGGGAGGGAAGGCAGATACGCAGTATTTT
>NA|many|TRBJ1-2|TRBV12-3/TRBV12-4
CASRGLGGPNYGYTF
TGTGCCAGCAGAGGTTTGGGCGGCCCTAACTATGGCTACACCTTC
>NA|many|TRBJ1-1|TRBV12-3/TRBV12-4
CASSPHAGKGSEAFF
TGTGCCAGCAGCCCCCATGCGGGGAAGGGGTCTGAAGCTTTCTTT